This TCR beta chain was sequenced for a study of blood T cell repertoires in COVID-19. In the study overall: Samples taken during acute and convalescent COVID-19 were collected in the United States, Italy and Spain. T cells, B-cell-depleted T cells, or PBMCs provided the cDNA or gDNA that served as material.

Sequencing was performed with immunoSEQ multiplex PCR; in TCRdb, only in-frame clones are kept and a portion is missing. The table has approximately 170,000 clones, about 87% seen once; the top ten hold 2% to 3%. The length of the CDR3 is 17 residues. From germline, CDR1 is LGHNA and CDR2 YNFKEQ. V lost 4 bases and J lost 0; bases outside the gene matches: 9. Followed over time, Seattle patients had been enrolled while infection was active. The receptor was isolated from a woman older than 75 with COVID-19, enrolled during active disease. The chain uses TRBV4-2 and TRBJ2-7, with 10 bases that match TRBD2. Source material: peripheral blood. CDR3 protein: CASSPNPLAGASYEQYF. CDR3 nucleotide sequence: TGTGCCAGCAGCCCGAATCCTCTAGCGGGGGCCTCCTACGAGCAGTACTTC.